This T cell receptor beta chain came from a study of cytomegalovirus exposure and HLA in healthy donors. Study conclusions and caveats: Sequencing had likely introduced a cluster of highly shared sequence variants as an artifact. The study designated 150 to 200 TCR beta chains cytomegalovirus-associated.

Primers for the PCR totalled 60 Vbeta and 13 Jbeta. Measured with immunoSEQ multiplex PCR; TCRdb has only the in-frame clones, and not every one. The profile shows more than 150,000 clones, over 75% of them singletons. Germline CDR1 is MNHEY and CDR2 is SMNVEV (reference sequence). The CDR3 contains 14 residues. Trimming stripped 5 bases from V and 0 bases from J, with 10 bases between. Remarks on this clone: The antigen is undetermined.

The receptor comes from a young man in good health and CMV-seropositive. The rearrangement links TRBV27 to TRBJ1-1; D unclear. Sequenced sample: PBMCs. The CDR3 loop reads CASSLSRMNTEAFF. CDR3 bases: TGTGCCAGCAGTCTGAGTAGAATGAACACTGAAGCTTTCTTT.